The rows below give T cell receptor beta chains drawn from one sample of a study of shared clonotypes between healthy human individuals. The protocol was immunoSEQ multiplex PCR, while the TCRdb copy is restricted to in-frame clones and leaves out a portion. The table shows 650,000 to 750,000 clones, with more than 70% occurring only once. Source material: memory CD4+ T cells sorted from blood. The receptor set was obtained from a woman aged 25 to 39 in good health. Both conserved end residues are part of each CDR3. D genes are given only for firm matches. A clone size is listed for some rows: how often the clone was seen (once, few, many), or a class if it is expanded.

D gene	V gene	J gene	clone size	CDR3 protein	CDR3 DNA
TRBD1	TRBV28	TRBJ2-7	.	CASTLARGLGYEQYF	TGTGCCAGCACCCTAGCCAGGGGGCTCGGCTACGAGCAGTACTTC
.	TRBV25-1	TRBJ2-7	.	CASSGFPYYEQYF	TGTGCCAGCAGTGGATTCCCTTATTACGAGCAGTACTTC
TRBD2	TRBV7-9	TRBJ2-2	.	CASSSRASGSSLEAGELFF	TGTGCCAGCAGCTCCCGGGCTAGCGGGAGTAGTTTAGAGGCCGGGGAGCTGTTTTTT
.	TRBV28	TRBJ1-2	.	CASSFVKYGYTF	TGTGCCAGCAGTTTCGTCAAATATGGCTACACCTTC
TRBD2	TRBV27	TRBJ2-3	.	CASRGLADTQYF	TGTGCCAGCAGGGGACTAGCGGATACGCAGTATTTT
.	TRBV28	TRBJ2-7	few	CASSTFGGTYEQYF	TGTGCCAGCTCGACCTTTGGCGGGACCTACGAGCAGTACTTC
.	TRBV11-2	TRBJ2-7	once	CASSARSKSGSYEQYF	TGTGCCAGCAGCGCACGCTCTAAGAGCGGGTCCTACGAGCAGTACTTC
TRBD2	TRBV5-4	TRBJ2-5	few	CASSVAGGPGETQYF	TGTGCCAGCAGCGTTGCGGGAGGGCCAGGGGAGACCCAGTACTTC
.	TRBV2	TRBJ1-1	few	CASSQLQGNTEAFF	TGTGCCAGCAGTCAGCTACAGGGGAACACTGAAGCTTTCTTT
TRBD1	TRBV18	TRBJ1-4	.	CASSLGSGGLGTNEKLFF	TGTGCCAGCTCACTCGGGTCAGGGGGCCTTGGCACTAATGAAAAACTGTTTTTT
.	TRBV6-5	TRBJ2-7	.	CASSPQGGGREQYF	TGTGCCAGCAGCCCCCAGGGAGGGGGACGCGAGCAGTACTTC
.	TRBV11-3	TRBJ1-1	.	CASSLGGRTEAFF	TGTGCCAGCAGCCTAGGGGGTCGGACTGAGGCTTTCTTT
.	TRBV4-2	TRBJ2-2	.	CASSQDRWDTGELFF	TGTGCCAGCAGCCAAGATCGTTGGGACACCGGGGAGCTGTTTTTT
.	TRBV7-9	TRBJ2-2	.	CASSLVQGWTGELFF	TGTGCCAGCAGCTTAGTGCAGGGTTGGACCGGGGAGCTGTTTTTT
TRBD1	TRBV19	TRBJ1-5	.	CASKVGQGVFSNQPQHF	TGTGCCAGTAAAGTGGGACAGGGGGTTTTTAGCAATCAGCCCCAGCATTTT
.	TRBV5-6	TRBJ2-1	few	CASSPKAGLYNEQFF	TGTGCCAGCAGCCCAAAAGCGGGCCTCTACAATGAGCAGTTCTTC
.	TRBV7-9	TRBJ1-1	.	CASSPGGVRTEAFF	TGTGCCAGCAGCCCCGGCGGGGTGAGGACTGAAGCTTTCTTT
.	TRBV6-1	TRBJ2-7	.	CASSDGSPYEQYF	TGTGCCAGCAGTGACGGGAGCCCCTACGAGCAGTACTTC
.	TRBV7-2	TRBJ1-5	.	CASRTDALSNQPQHF	TGTGCCAGCAGGACGGACGCGTTGAGCAATCAGCCCCAGCATTTT
TRBD1	TRBV19	TRBJ1-5	.	CASLDRGNQPQHF	TGTGCCAGTCTCGACAGGGGCAATCAGCCCCAGCATTTT
.	TRBV5-4	TRBJ1-2	few	CASSLAWGQDYGYTF	TGTGCCAGCAGCTTGGCCTGGGGGCAGGACTATGGCTACACCTTC
TRBD2	TRBV25-1	TRBJ2-1	.	CASSELLAAGGYNEQFF	TGTGCCAGCAGTGAATTACTGGCAGCGGGAGGTTACAATGAGCAGTTCTTC
.	TRBV6-5	TRBJ2-2	.	CASSVLANTGELFF	TGTGCCAGCAGTGTACTAGCGAACACCGGGGAGCTGTTTTTT
TRBD2	TRBV18	TRBJ2-7	.	CASSPPGLAGQTQQYF	TGTGCCAGCTCACCACCGGGACTAGCGGGCCAAACGCAGCAGTACTTC
.	TRBV18	TRBJ2-4	.	CASSPSQGSQNIQYF	TGTGCCAGCTCACCCTCTCAGGGTTCCCAAAACATTCAGTACTTC
.	TRBV10-1	TRBJ1-1	.	CASSPTEAFF	TGCGCCAGCAGTCCCACTGAAGCTTTCTTT
.	TRBV18	TRBJ2-3	.	CASSPLDHTDTQYF	TGTGCCAGCTCACCATTGGACCACACAGATACGCAGTATTTT
.	TRBV6-1	TRBJ1-2	.	CASSELGSTTGYTF	TGTGCCAGCAGTGAACTGGGCTCGACCACGGGCTACACCTTC
TRBD2	TRBV28	TRBJ2-2	.	CASSLSALLAGGTGELFF	TGTGCCAGCAGTTTATCAGCCCTCCTAGCGGGAGGTACCGGGGAGCTGTTTTTT
TRBD2	TRBV28	TRBJ2-7	.	CASSPILAGGPYEQYF	TGTGCCAGCAGTCCCATACTAGCGGGAGGGCCGTACGAGCAGTACTTC
.	TRBV21-1	TRBJ2-7	few	CASSKGGRGGPPPYEQYF	TGTGCCAGCAGCAAAGGTGGTCGGGGTGGTCCCCCTCCCTACGAGCAGTACTTC
.	TRBV15	TRBJ1-5	.	CATSRDQGLRQPQHF	TGTGCCACCAGCAGAGATCAAGGGTTACGTCAGCCCCAGCATTTT
TRBD1	TRBV7-2	TRBJ1-2	few	CASSLQVAGGAVDYGYTF	TGTGCCAGCAGCCTCCAGGTGGCAGGGGGAGCTGTAGACTATGGCTACACCTTC
TRBD2	TRBV19	TRBJ2-7	.	CASTGLAGEQYF	TGTGCCAGTACCGGACTAGCGGGCGAGCAGTACTTC
TRBD1	TRBV19	TRBJ2-7	.	CASSTRQGAREQYF	TGTGCCAGTAGTACCCGACAGGGGGCGAGGGAGCAGTACTTC
.	TRBV28	TRBJ1-2	.	CASGSQGLYGYTF	TGTGCCAGCGGGTCCCAGGGGCTCTATGGCTACACCTTC
TRBD2	TRBV2	TRBJ2-5	.	CASRGSGTSLTQYF	TGTGCCAGCAGGGGCTCCGGGACTAGTTTGACCCAGTACTTC
TRBD2	TRBV28	TRBJ2-7	few	CASSRRTGGRRTYEQYF	TGTGCCAGCAGTCGCCGGACTGGCGGGAGACGGACCTACGAGCAGTACTTC
.	TRBV9	TRBJ1-6	.	CASSASGSYNSPLHF	TGTGCCAGCAGCGCCTCTGGTTCCTATAATTCACCCCTCCACTTT
TRBD2	TRBV4-1	TRBJ2-5	once	CASSQYTGGPSMETQYF	TGCGCCAGCAGCCAATATACGGGAGGGCCGTCGATGGAGACCCAGTACTTC
.	TRBV15	TRBJ2-7	.	CATSPREAPYEQYF	TGTGCCACCAGCCCCCGAGAGGCCCCCTACGAGCAGTACTTC
.	TRBV7-7	TRBJ2-5	.	CASSFYLQETQYF	TGTGCCAGCAGCTTTTACCTCCAAGAGACCCAGTACTTC
.	TRBV13	TRBJ2-7	.	CASSQRQTSYEQYF	TGTGCCAGCAGCCAAAGACAAACCTCCTACGAGCAGTACTTC
TRBD2	TRBV9	TRBJ2-3	.	CASSVEAGFTDTQYF	TGTGCCAGCAGCGTAGAAGCGGGGTTCACAGATACGCAGTATTTT
TRBD1	TRBV5-6	TRBJ1-2	.	CASSYPGTGINYGYTF	TGTGCCAGCAGCTACCCCGGGACAGGGATTAACTATGGCTACACCTTC
.	TRBV15	TRBJ2-4	.	CATSRENIQYF	TGTGCCACCAGCAGAGAAAACATTCAGTACTTC
.	TRBV10-1	TRBJ2-1	.	CASSTPGENEQFF	TGCGCCAGCAGTACTCCAGGGGAGAATGAGCAGTTCTTC
.	TRBV11-2	TRBJ2-7	.	CASSWSDNYEQYF	TGTGCCAGCAGCTGGAGCGACAACTACGAGCAGTACTTC
.	TRBV25-1	TRBJ1-6	few	CASSEYRVNSPLHF	TGTGCCAGCAGTGAATACAGGGTTAATTCACCCCTCCACTTT
.	TRBV4-2	TRBJ1-2	.	CASSQGSRVDGYTF	TGTGCCAGCAGCCAAGGGTCCAGGGTCGATGGCTACACCTTC
.	TRBV29-1	TRBJ1-1	.	CSVEGENTEAFF	TGCAGCGTTGAGGGGGAGAACACTGAAGCTTTCTTT
TRBD1	TRBV10-1	TRBJ1-1	.	CASSATSKQGPGAFMNTEAFF	TGCGCCAGCAGTGCAACCTCCAAACAGGGGCCGGGAGCCTTTATGAACACTGAAGCTTTCTTT